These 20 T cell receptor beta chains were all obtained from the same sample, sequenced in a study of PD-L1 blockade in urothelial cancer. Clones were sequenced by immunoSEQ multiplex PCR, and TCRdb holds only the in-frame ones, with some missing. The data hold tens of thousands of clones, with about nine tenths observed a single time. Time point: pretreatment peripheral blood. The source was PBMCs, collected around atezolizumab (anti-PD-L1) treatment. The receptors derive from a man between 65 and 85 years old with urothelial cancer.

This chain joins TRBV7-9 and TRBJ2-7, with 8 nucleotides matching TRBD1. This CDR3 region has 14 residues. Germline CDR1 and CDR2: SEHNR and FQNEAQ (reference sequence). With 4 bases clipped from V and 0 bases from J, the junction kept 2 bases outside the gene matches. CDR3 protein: CASSSGTGSYEQYF. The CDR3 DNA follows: TGTGCCAGCAGCTCGGGGACAGGCTCCTACGAGCAGTACTTC.

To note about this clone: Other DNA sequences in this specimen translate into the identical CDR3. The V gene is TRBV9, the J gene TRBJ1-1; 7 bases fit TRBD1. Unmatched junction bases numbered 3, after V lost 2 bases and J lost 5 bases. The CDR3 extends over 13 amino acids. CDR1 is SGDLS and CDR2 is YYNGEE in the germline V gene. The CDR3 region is CASSVTGATEAFF. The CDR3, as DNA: TGTGCCAGCAGCGTTACAGGGGCTACTGAAGCTTTCTTT.

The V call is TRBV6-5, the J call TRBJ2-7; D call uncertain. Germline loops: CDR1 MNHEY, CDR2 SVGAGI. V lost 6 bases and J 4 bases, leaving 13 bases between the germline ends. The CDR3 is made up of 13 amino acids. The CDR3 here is CASSLTNQYEQYF. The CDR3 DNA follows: TGTGCCAGCAGCCTTACTAACCAGTACGAGCAGTACTTC.

CDR3 region: CASSRRAGSSYNEQFF. The CDR3 DNA reads TGCGCCAGCAGCCGAAGAGCGGGTAGCTCCTACAATGAGCAGTTCTTC. This chain uses TRBV4-1 with TRBJ2-1, with D possibly TRBD2 on 6 matching bases. This CDR3 comprises 16 residues. Trimming removed 4 bases at V and 0 bases at J, with 13 bases between. Looked up from germline, CDR1 is MGHRA and CDR2 is YSYEKL.

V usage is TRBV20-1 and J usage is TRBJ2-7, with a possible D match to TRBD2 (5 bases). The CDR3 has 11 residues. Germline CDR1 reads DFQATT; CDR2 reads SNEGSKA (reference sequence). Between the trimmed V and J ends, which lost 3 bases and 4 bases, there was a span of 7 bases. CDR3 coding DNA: TGCAGTGCTAGTCGGGGTTACGAGCAGTACTTC. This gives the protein CSASRGYEQYF.

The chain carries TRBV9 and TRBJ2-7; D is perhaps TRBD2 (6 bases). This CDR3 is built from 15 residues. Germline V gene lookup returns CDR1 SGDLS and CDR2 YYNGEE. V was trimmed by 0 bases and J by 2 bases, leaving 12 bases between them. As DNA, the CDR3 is TGTGCCAGCAGCGTAGATGGCGGGGCCACCTACGAGCAGTACTTC. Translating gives CASSVDGGATYEQYF.

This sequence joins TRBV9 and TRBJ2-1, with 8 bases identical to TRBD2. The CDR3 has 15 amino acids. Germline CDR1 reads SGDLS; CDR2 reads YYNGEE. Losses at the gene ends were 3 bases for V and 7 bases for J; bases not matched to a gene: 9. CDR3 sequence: CASSATPGLGNEQFF. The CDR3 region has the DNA TGTGCCAGCAGCGCTACTCCGGGACTAGGGAATGAGCAGTTCTTC.

The CDR3 nucleotides read TGCGCCAGCAGCTTGATAGGGGGTCGGGATGAAAAACTGTTTTTT. This sequence encodes CASSLIGGRDEKLFF. The J gene is TRBJ1-4, the V gene TRBV5-1, with TRBD1 as a possible D gene (6 bases). The germline CDR1 and CDR2 sequences are SGHRS and YFSETQ. Trimming cost V 1 base and J 6 bases, with 13 bases left between them. This CDR3 region has 15 residues.

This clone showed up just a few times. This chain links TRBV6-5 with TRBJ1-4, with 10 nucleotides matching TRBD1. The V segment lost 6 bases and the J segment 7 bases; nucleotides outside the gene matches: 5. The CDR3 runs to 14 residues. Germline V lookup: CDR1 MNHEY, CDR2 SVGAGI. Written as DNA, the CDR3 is TGTGCCAGCAGCAGGGACAGGGGAGGTGAAAAACTGTTTTTT. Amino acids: CASSRDRGGEKLFF.

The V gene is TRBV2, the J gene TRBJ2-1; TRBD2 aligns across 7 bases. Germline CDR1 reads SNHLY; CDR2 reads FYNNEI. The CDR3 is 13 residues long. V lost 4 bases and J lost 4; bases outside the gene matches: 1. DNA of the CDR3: TGTGCCAGCAGTGGCGGGAGTTACAATGAGCAGTTCTTC. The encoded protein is CASSGGSYNEQFF.

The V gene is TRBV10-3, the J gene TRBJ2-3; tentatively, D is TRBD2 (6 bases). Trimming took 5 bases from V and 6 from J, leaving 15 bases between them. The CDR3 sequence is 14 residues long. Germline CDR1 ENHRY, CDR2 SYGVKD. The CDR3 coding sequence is TGTGCCATCAGTCCGGCGGGGAATACGGATACGCAGTATTTT. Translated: CAISPAGNTDTQYF.

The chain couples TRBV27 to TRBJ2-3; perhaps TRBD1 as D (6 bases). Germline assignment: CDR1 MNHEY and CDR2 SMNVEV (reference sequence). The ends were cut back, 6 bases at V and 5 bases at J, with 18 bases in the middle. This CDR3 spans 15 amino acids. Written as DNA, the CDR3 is TGTGCCAGCAGCTTTACAGGGAGAGGGGGAGATACGCAGTATTTT. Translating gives CASSFTGRGGDTQYF.

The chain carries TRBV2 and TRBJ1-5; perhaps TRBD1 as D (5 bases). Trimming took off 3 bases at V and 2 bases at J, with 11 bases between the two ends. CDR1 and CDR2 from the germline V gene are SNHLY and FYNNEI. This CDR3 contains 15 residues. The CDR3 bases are TGTGCCAGCAGTGAGGGGGGATCCGGCAATCAGCCCCAGCATTTT. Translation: CASSEGGSGNQPQHF.

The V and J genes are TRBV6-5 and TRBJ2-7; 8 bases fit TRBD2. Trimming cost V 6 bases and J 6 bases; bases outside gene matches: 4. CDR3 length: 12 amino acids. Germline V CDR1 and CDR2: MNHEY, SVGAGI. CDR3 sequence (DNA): TGTGCCAGCAGCAAAGCGGGAGCCGAGCAGTACTTC. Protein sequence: CASSKAGAEQYF.

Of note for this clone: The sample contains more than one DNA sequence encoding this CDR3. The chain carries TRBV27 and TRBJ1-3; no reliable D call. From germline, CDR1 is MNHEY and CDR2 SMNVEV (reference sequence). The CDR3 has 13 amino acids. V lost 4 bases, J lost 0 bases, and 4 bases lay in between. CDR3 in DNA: TGTGCCAGCAGTTCCAGCTCTGGAAACACCATATATTTT. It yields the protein CASSSSSGNTIYF.

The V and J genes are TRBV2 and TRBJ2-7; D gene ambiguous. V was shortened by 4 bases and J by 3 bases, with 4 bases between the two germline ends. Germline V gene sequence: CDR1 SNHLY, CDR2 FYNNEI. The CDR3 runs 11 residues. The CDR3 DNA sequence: TGTGCCAGCAGTGTAAACTACGAGCAGTACTTC. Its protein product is CASSVNYEQYF.

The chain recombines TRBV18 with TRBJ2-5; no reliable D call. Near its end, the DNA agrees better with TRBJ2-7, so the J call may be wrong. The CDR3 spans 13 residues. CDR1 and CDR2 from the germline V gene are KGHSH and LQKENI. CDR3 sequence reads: CASSPPSSYEQYF. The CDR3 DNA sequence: TGTGCCAGCTCACCACCGAGCTCCTACGAGCAGTACTTC.

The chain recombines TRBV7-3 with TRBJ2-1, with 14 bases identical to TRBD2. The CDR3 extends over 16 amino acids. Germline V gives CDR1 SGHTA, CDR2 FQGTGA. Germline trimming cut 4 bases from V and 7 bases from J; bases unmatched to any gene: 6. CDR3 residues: CASSSARTSGRNEQFF. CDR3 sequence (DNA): TGTGCCAGCAGCTCAGCGCGGACTAGCGGGAGGAATGAGCAGTTCTTC.

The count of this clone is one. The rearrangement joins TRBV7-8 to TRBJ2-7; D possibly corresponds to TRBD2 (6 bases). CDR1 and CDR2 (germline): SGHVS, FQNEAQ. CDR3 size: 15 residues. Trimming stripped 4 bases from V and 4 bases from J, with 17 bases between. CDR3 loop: CASSYGSLSSYEQYF. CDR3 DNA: TGTGCCAGCAGCTACGGGAGTCTGAGTTCGTACGAGCAGTACTTC. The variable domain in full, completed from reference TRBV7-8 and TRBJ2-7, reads GAGVSQSPRYKVAKRGQDVALRCDPISGHVSLFWYQQALGQGPEFLTYFQNEAQLDKSGLPSDRFFAERPEGSVSTLKIQRTQQEDSAVYLCASSYGSLSSYEQYFGPGTRLTVT.

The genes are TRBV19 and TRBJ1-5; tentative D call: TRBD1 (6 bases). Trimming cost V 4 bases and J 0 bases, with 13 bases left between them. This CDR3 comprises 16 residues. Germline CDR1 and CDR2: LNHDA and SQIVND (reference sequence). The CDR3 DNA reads TGTGCCAGTAGTAGCGGACAGCTTAATAGCAATCAGCCCCAGCATTTT. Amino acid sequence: CASSSGQLNSNQPQHF.